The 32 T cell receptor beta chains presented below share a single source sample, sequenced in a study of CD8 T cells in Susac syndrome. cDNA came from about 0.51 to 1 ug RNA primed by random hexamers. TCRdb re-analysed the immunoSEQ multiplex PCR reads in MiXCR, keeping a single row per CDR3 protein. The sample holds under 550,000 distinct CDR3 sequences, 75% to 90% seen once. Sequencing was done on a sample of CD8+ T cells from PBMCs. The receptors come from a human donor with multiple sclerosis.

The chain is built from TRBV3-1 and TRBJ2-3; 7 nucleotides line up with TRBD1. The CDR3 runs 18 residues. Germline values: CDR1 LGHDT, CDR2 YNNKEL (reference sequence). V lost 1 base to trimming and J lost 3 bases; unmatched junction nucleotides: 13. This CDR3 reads CASSQVPSRQGLTDTQYF. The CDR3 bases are TGTGCCAGCAGCCAAGTCCCTAGCAGACAGGGCTTGACAGATACGCAGTATTTT.

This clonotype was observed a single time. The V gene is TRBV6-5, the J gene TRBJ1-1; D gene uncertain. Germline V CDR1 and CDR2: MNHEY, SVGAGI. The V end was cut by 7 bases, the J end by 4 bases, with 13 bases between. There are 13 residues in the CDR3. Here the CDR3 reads CASTTSWITEAFF. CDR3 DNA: TGTGCCAGCACTACCAGTTGGATCACTGAAGCTTTCTTT.

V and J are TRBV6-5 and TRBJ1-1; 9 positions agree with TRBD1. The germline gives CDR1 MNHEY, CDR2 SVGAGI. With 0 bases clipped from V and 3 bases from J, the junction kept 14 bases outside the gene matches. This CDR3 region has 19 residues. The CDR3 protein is CASSYSWLGTGKGHTEAFF. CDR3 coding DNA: TGTGCCAGCAGTTACTCTTGGCTTGGGACAGGGAAGGGTCACACTGAAGCTTTCTTT.

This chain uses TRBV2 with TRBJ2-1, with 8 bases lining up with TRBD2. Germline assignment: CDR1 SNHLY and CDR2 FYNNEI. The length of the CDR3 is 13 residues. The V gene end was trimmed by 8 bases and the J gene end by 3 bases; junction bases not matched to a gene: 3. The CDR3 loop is CASDGGDYNEQFF. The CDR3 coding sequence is TGTGCCAGCGACGGGGGGGACTACAATGAGCAGTTCTTC.

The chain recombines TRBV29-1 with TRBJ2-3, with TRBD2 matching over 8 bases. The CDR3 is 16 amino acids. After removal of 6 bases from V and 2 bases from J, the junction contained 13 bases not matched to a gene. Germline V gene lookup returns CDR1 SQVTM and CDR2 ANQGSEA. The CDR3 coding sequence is TGCAGCGTGCCTGGGGGCGGGAGGATCCCCACAGATACGCAGTATTTT. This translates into CSVPGGGRIPTDTQYF.

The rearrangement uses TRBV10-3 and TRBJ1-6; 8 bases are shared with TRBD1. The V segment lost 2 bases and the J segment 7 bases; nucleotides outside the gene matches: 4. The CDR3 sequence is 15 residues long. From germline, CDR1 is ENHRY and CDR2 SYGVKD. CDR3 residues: CAISEETGENSPLHF. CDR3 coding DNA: TGTGCCATCAGTGAGGAGACAGGGGAGAATTCACCCCTCCACTTT.

This CDR3 is CASSPAVQVPINHEQYF. CDR3 in DNA: TGTGCCAGCAGTCCTGCAGTCCAGGTCCCTATTAACCACGAGCAGTACTTC. The chain carries TRBV27 and TRBJ2-7; D gene unclear. V lost 5 bases and J lost 5, with 25 bases in between. Germline V gene sequence: CDR1 MNHEY, CDR2 SMNVEV (reference sequence). The CDR3 covers 17 residues.

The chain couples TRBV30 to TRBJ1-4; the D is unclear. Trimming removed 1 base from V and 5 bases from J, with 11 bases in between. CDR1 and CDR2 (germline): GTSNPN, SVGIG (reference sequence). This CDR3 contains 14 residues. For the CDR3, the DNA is TGTGCCTGGAGTGGAGGCCAGACAAATGAAAAACTGTTTTTT. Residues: CAWSGGQTNEKLFF.

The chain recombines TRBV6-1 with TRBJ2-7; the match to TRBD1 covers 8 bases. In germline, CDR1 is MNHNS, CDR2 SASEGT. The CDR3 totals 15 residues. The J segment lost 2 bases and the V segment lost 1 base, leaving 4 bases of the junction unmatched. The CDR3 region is CASSEGGTGAYEQYF. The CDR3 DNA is TGTGCCAGCAGTGAAGGGGGGACAGGAGCCTACGAGCAGTACTTC.

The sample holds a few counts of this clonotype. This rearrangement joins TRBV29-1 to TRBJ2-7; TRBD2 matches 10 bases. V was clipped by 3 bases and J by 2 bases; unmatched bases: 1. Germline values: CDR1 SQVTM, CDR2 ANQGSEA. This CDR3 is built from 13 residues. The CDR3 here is CSVESGRAYEQYF. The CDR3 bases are TGCAGCGTTGAGAGCGGGAGGGCCTACGAGCAGTACTTC.

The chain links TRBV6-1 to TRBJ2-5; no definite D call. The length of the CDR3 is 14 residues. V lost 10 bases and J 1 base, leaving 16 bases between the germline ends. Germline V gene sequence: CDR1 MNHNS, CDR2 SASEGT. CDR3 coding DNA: TGTGCCAAGTTGGTTTGTCGGTTCCAAGAGACCCAGTACTTC. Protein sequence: CAKLVCRFQETQYF.

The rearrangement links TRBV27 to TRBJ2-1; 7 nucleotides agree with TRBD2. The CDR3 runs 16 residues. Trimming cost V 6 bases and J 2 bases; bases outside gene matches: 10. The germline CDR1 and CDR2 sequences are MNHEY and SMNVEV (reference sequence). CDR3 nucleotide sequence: TGTGCCAGCAGACTATCCGCGGGGGACCCCTACAATGAGCAGTTCTTC. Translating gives CASRLSAGDPYNEQFF.

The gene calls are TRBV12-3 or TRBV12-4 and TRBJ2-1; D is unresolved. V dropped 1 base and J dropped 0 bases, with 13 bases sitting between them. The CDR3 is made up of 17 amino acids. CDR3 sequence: CASSLVLSRNSYNEQFF. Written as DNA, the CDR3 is TGTGCCAGCAGTTTAGTATTGTCGAGGAACTCCTACAATGAGCAGTTCTTC.

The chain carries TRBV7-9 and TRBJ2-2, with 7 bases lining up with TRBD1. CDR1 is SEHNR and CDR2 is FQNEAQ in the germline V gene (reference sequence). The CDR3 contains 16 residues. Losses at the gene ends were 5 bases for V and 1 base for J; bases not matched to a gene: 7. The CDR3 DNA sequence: TGTGCCAGCAGCCCCTCGGGGACAGAGAACACCGGGGAGCTGTTTTTT. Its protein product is CASSPSGTENTGELFF.

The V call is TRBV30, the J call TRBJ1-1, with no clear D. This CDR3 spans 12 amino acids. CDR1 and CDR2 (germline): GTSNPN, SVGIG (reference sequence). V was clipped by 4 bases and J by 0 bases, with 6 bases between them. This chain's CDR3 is CAWNTMNTEAFF. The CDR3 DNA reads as TGTGCCTGGAACACCATGAACACTGAAGCTTTCTTT. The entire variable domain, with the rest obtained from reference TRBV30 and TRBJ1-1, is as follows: SQTIHQWPATLVQPVGSPLSLECTVEGTSNPNLYWYRQAAGRGLQLLFYSVGIGQISSEVPQNLSASRPQDRQFILSSKKLLLSDSGFYLCAWNTMNTEAFFGQGTRLTVV.

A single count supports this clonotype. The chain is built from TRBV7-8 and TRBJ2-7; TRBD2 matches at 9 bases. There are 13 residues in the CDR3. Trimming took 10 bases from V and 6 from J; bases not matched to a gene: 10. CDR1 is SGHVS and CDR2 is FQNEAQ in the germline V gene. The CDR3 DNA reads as TGTGCCACCCCGGGGCGGGGGGGCCTCGAGCAGTACTTC. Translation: CATPGRGGLEQYF.

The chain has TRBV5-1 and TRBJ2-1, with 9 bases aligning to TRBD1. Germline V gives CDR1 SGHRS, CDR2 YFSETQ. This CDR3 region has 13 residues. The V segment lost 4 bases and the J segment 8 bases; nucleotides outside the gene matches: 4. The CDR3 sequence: CASSPRTGDEQFF. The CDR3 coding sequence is TGCGCCAGCAGCCCTAGGACAGGGGATGAGCAGTTCTTC.

Here the CDR3 reads CASSLGLGTPRSEAFF. In nucleotides, the CDR3 is TGTGCCAGCAGCTTAGGGCTCGGGACACCGAGGTCTGAAGCTTTCTTT. The chain has TRBV13 and TRBJ1-1; D might be TRBD1 (6 bases). Germline CDR1 reads PRHDT; CDR2 reads FYEKMQ (reference sequence). The CDR3 has 16 residues. The V gene lost 0 bases and the J gene lost 6 bases, with 17 bases spanning the gap.

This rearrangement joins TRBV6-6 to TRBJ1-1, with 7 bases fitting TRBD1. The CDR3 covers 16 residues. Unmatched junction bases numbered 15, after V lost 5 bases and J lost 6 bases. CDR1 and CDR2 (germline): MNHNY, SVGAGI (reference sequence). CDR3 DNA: TGTGCCAGCAGTATTTTCGACAGGGTCGATTTTCCTGAAGCTTTCTTT. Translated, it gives CASSIFDRVDFPEAFF.

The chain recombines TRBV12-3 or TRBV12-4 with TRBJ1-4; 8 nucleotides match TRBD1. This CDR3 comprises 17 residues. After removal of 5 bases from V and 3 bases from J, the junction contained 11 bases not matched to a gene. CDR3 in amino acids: CASSPLGQGSSNEKLFF. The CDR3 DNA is TGTGCCAGCAGTCCCCTCGGACAGGGATCTTCTAATGAAAAACTGTTTTTT.

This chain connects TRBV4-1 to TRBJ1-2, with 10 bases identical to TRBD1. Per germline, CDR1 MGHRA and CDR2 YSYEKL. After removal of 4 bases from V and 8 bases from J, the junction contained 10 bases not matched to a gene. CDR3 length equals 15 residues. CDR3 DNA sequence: TGCGCCAGCAGCCTCCATCGACAGGGGGCAGAAGGCTACACCTTC. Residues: CASSLHRQGAEGYTF.

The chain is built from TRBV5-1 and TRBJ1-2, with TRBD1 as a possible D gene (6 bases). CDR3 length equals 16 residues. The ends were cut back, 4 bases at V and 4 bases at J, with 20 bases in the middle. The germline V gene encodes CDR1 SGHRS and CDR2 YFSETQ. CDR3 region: CASSPEAQGWFYGYTF. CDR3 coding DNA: TGCGCCAGCAGCCCGGAGGCGCAGGGGTGGTTCTATGGCTACACCTTC.

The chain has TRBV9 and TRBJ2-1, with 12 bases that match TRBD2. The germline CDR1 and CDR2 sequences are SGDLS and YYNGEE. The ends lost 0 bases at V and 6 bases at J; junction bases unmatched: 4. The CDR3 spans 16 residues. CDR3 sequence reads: CASSVDLAGGLNEQFF. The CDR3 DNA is TGTGCCAGCAGCGTAGATCTAGCGGGGGGGCTCAATGAGCAGTTCTTC.

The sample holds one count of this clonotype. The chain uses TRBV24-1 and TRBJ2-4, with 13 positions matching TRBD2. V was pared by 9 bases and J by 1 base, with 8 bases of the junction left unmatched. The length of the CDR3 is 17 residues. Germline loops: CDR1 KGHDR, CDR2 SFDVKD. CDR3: CATDTSGRALAKNIQYF. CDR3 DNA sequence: TGTGCCACCGACACTAGCGGGAGGGCCCTGGCCAAAAACATTCAGTACTTC.

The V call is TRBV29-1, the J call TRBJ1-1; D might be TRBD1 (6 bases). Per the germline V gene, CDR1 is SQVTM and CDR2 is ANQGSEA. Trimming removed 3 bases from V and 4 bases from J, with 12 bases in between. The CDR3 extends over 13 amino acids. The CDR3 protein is CSVETGEVTEAFF. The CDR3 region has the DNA TGCAGCGTTGAGACAGGTGAGGTCACTGAAGCTTTCTTT.

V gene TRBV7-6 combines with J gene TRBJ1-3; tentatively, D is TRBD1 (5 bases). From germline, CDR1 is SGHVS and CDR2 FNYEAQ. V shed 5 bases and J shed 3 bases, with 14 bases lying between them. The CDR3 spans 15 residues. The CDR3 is CASSPGVLGGNTIYF. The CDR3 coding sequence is TGTGCCAGCAGCCCGGGGGTATTAGGTGGAAACACCATATATTTT.

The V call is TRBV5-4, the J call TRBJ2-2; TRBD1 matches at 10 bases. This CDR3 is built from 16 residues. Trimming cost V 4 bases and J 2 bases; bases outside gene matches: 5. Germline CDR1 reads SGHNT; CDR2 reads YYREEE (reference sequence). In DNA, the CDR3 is TGTGCCAGCAGCCTGACAGGGGGCCGAAACACCGGGGAGCTGTTTTTT. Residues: CASSLTGGRNTGELFF.

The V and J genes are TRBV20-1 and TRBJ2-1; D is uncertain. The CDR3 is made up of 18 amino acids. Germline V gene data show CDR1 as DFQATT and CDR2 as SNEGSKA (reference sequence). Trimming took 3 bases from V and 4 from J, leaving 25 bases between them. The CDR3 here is CSARDPTRKTISYNEQFF. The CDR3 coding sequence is TGCAGTGCTAGGGATCCCACCAGGAAAACTATCTCTTACAATGAGCAGTTCTTC.

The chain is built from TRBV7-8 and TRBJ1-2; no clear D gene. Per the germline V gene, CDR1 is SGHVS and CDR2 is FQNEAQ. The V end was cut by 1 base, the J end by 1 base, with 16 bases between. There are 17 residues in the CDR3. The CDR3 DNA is TGTGCCAGCAGCTTAGGGTCGGCACAATACCTTAACTATGGCTACACCTTC. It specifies CASSLGSAQYLNYGYTF.

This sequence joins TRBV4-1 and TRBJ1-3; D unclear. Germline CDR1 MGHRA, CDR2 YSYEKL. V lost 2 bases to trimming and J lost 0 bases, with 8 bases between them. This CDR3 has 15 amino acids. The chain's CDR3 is CASSQTEVSGNTIYF. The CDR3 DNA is TGCGCCAGCAGCCAAACAGAGGTCTCTGGAAACACCATATATTTT.

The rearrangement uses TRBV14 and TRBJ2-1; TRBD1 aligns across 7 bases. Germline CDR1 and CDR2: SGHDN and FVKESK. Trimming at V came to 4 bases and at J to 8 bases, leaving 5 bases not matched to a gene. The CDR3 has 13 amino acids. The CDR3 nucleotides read TGTGCCAGCAGCCCCTTCGACAGGGATGAGCAGTTCTTC. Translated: CASSPFDRDEQFF.

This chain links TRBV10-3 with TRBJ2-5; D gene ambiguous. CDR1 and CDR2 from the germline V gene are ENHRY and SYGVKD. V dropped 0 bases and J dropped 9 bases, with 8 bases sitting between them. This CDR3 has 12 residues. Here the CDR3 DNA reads TGTGCCATCAGTGAGTCAGGGCCAGCCCAGTACTTC. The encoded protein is CAISESGPAQYF.